This T cell receptor (beta chain) emerged from a study of cytomegalovirus exposure and HLA in healthy donors. Clones were sequenced by immunoSEQ multiplex PCR, and TCRdb holds only the in-frame ones, with some missing. The sample contains 100,000 to 150,000 clones, about 93% of which appear only once. This CDR3 has 16 amino acids. Germline V gives CDR1 MNHEY, CDR2 SMNVEV (reference sequence). The J segment lost 5 bases and the V segment lost 5 bases, leaving 11 bases of the junction unmatched. This clonotype was sampled from a woman between 18 and 29 years old in good health and CMV-seronegative. The sequenced material came from PBMCs. The V call is TRBV27, the J call TRBJ2-7, with 11 bases that match TRBD2. Written as DNA, the CDR3 is TGTGCCAGCAGTCCCTACACTAGCGGGAGAGTCCACGAGCAGTACTTC. This encodes CASSPYTSGRVHEQYF.